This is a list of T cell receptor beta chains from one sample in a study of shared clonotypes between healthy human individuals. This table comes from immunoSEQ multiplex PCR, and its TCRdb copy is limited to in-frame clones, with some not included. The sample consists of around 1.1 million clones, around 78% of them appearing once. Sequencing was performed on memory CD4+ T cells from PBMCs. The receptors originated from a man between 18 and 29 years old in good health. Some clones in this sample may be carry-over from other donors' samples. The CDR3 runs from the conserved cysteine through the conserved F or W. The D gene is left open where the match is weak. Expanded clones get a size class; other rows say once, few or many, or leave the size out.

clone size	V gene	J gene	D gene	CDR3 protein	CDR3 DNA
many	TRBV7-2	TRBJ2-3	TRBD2	CASREGRELTDTQYF	TGTGCCAGCCGCGAGGGGCGGGAGCTCACAGATACGCAGTATTTT
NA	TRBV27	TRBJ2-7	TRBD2	CASSYGLAGVFPYEQYF	TGTGCCAGCAGTTACGGACTAGCGGGAGTTTTTCCCTACGAGCAGTACTTC
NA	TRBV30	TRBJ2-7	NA	CAWSRGPFYF	TGTGCCTGGAGTCGGGGGCCTTTCTACTTC
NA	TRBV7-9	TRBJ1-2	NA	CASSLEGGYDGYTF	TGTGCCAGCAGCTTAGAAGGGGGTTATGATGGCTACACCTTC
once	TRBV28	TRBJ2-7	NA	CASRIEPSDPRSSYEQYF	TGTGCCAGCAGGATTGAACCAAGCGACCCCAGGAGCTCCTACGAGCAGTACTTC
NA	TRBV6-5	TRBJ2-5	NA	CASSYSEGRGETQYF	TGTGCCAGCAGTTACTCTGAGGGGCGGGGAGAGACCCAGTACTTC
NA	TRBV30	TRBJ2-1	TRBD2	CAWSLRLAREQFF	TGTGCCTGGAGTCTGCGACTAGCCCGTGAGCAGTTCTTC
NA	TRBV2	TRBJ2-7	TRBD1	CASRRQGAYEQYF	TGTGCCAGCAGGCGACAGGGCGCCTACGAGCAGTACTTC
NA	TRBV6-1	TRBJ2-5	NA	CASSEGPLPGVETQYF	TGTGCCAGCAGTGAAGGGCCCTTGCCCGGAGTGGAGACCCAGTACTTC
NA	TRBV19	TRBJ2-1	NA	CASSIMRGGTWNGQFF	TGTGCCAGTAGCATAATGAGGGGGGGGACGTGGAATGGGCAGTTCTTC
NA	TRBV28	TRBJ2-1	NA	CASSPPPFF	TGTGCCAGCAGTCCCCCCCCGTTCTTC
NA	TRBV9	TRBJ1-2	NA	CASSTIGINYGYTF	TGTGCCAGCAGCACCATCGGAATTAACTATGGCTACACCTTC
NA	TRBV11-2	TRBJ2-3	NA	CASSMDRTDTQYF	TGTGCCAGCAGCATGGACAGAACAGATACGCAGTATTTT
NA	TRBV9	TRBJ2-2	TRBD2	CASSRGLAGSTGELFF	TGTGCCAGCAGCCGGGGACTAGCGGGATCAACCGGGGAGCTGTTTTTT
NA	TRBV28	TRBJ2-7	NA	CASSGTSRTGDEQYF	TGTGCCAGCAGTGGCACCTCTAGGACGGGGGACGAGCAGTACTTC
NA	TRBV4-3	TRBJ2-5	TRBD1	CASSQAGGPWETQYF	TGCGCCAGCAGCCAGGCAGGGGGCCCGTGGGAGACCCAGTACTTC
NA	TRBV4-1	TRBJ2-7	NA	CASSQDASYEQYF	TGCGCCAGCAGCCAAGACGCCAGCTACGAGCAGTACTTC
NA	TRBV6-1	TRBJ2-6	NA	CASSTRDSGANVLTF	TGTGCCAGCAGTACGAGAGACTCTGGGGCCAACGTCCTGACTTTC
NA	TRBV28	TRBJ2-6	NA	CASSRGGSGANVLTF	TGTGCCAGCAGTAGGGGGGGTTCTGGGGCCAACGTCCTGACTTTC